This T cell receptor beta chain comes out of a study of blood T cell repertoires in COVID-19 (dated by TCRdb to about 2020). With regard to the full study: Samples from collaborators originated in the United States, Italy and Spain and spanned both the acute and convalescent phases of COVID-19. Where HLA class I and class II types were available, the types were taken from metadata supplied by the sample provider, not from assay-based typing. Samples were obtained from the ongoing ImmuneRACE study (first 160 participants) and from over 1,000 subjects provided by 6 global collaborators. The material from the prospective study consisted of cDNA or gDNA derived from T cells, B-cell-depleted T cells, or PBMCs. Sample metadata almost always included a de-identified subject ID, COVID-19 status, age in years and sex. A freely available public database, intended as a resource for researchers studying the immune response to SARS-CoV-2, is where the repertoires were released. Subjects who had been exposed to COVID-19, were actively infected with it, or had recovered from it provided the deeply sampled blood TCRbeta repertoires that made up the dataset. The full study reports these points: How much clinical and demographic metadata was included differed by source and by participant, and the metadata was provided uncurated.

One collaborating source in Seattle enrolled patients during active infection and followed them longitudinally through the course of disease. Whole blood was collected in K2EDTA tubes by collaborating institutions according to the institutions' own protocols. For TCRbeta analysis, collaborators shipped samples as frozen whole blood, isolated PBMCs, or DNA extracted from either of those sample types. Points on this clone: It lacks a known antigen. No qualities accompany the bases; no much larger clone lies one base away.

TCRbeta CDR3 regions were amplified from genomic DNA by means of the immunoSEQ Assay, a bias-controlled multiplex PCR. On the study's bioinformatics: Within the assay, amplification of reference gene primers was used to estimate how many nucleated cells each sample contained. To quantify the absolute abundance of each unique TCRbeta CDR3 rearrangement, sequence reads were collapsed and filtered. Productive Simpson clonality was computed per sample as the square root of Simpson's diversity index over productive rearrangements. In its TCRdb copy, this immuneACCESS table keeps in-frame sequences only and misses some clones. Where compared with another copy, unresolved V genes explain less than half of these, and the others have no known cause. V and J calls and clone size come straight from that table; D and trimming were deduced from the DNA. This sample gives 350,000 or so clones in total; more than 70% of them show up just once. The ten largest clones represent about 3.9% of the sample.

V is cut by 4 bases and J by 12 bases, and the space between the germline ends is 13 bases. The CDR3 runs 12 amino acids, cysteine and phenylalanine included. Just CDR3 DNA is preserved here, 36 bases in frame from base 1. Via the germline V gene, CDR1 is SGHVS and CDR2 FNYEAQ. This TCR came from a woman in her sixties or seventies with COVID-19, enrolled during active disease. Sequenced material: peripheral blood. This chain joins TRBV7-6 to TRBJ2-1; there is no confident call for the D gene. The nucleotide sequence reads TGTGCCAGCAGCTCCCAAACTACGAGGCAGTTCTTC. It encodes CASSSQTTRQFF.